This TCR beta chain was profiled in a study of glioma-infiltrating T cells. Regarding the study as a whole: Above-expected tissue-blood divergence occurred in all gliomas, most in low-grade ones.

On this clonotype: As yet, its antigen is unknown. This may be a read error: a much more frequent sequence differs by one nucleotide.

TCR alpha and beta CDR3 regions were amplified from RNA using iRepertoire nested multiplex PCR. A single record per CDR3 protein comes from TCRdb applying MiXCR to the multiplex PCR reads. The sample has 95,000 to 150,000 distinct CDR3 sequences, roughly 25% seen once. Sequencing used glioma tissue, nonneoplastic brain tissue, or PBMCs (not recorded which). The sequence derives from a human donor with low-grade glioma or glioblastoma, undergoing nonglioma brain surgery, or in good health (not recorded which).

CDR3 nucleotide sequence: TGTGCCAGCTCCCCGACGCAGGGAAATGAAAAACTGCTTTTT. Translated, it gives CASSPTQGNEKLLF. The rearrangement uses TRBV18 and TRBJ1-4, with D possibly matching TRBD1 (5 bases). The CDR3 is made up of 14 amino acids. In germline, CDR1 is KGHSH, CDR2 LQKENI.